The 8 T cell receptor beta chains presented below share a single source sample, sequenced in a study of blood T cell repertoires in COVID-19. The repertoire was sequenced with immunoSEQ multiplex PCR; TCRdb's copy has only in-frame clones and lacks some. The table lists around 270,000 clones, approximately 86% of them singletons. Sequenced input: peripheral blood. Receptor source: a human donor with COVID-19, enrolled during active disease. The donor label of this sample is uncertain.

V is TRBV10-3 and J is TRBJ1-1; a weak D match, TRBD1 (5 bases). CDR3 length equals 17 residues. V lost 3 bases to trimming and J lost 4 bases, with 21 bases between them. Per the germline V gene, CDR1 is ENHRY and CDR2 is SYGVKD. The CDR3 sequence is CAISDVKGLEVATEAFF. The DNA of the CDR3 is TGTGCCATCAGTGATGTTAAGGGACTGGAGGTAGCCACTGAAGCTTTCTTT.

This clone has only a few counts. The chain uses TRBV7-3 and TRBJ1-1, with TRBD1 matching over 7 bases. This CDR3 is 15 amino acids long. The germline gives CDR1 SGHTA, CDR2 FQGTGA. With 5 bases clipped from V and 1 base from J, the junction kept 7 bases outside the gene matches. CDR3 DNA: TGTGCCAGCAGCGCCTTAGGACAGGAGAACACTGAAGCTTTCTTT. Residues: CASSALGQENTEAFF.

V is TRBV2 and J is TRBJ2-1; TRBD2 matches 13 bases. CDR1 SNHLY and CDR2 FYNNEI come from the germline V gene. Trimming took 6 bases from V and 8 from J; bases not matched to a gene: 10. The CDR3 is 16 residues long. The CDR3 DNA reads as TGTGCCAGCAGCCAGGGACTAGCGGGAAATATAGATGAGCAGTTCTTC. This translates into CASSQGLAGNIDEQFF. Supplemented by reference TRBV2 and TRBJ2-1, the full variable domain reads EPEVTQTPSHQVTQMGQEVILRCVPISNHLYFYWYRQILGQKVEFLVSFYNNEISEKSEIFDDQFSVERPDGSNFTLKIRSTKLEDSAMYFCASSQGLAGNIDEQFFGPGTRLTVL.

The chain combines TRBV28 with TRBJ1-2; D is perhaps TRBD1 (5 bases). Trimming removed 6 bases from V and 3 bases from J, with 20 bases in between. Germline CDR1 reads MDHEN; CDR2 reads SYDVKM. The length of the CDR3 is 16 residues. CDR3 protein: CASSQFRDSVHYGYTF. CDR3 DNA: TGTGCCAGCAGCCAATTCAGGGATTCGGTTCACTATGGCTACACCTTC.

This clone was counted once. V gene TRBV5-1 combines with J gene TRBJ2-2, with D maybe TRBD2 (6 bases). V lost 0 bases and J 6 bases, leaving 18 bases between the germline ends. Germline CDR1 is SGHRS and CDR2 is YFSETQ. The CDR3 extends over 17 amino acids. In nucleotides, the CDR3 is TGCGCCAGCAGCTTGGAGCTAGCGCGGGCCAACCCCGGGGAGCTGTTTTTT. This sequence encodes CASSLELARANPGELFF.

Here the CDR3 DNA reads TGTGCCAGCAGTTCCAACACTGAGGACTATGGCTACACCTTC. The encoded protein is CASSSNTEDYGYTF. The rearrangement links TRBV28 to TRBJ1-2; no firm D call. The length of the CDR3 is 14 residues. Trimming shortened V by 4 bases and J by 3 bases, and 12 bases separated the two germline ends. Germline CDR1 is MDHEN and CDR2 is SYDVKM.

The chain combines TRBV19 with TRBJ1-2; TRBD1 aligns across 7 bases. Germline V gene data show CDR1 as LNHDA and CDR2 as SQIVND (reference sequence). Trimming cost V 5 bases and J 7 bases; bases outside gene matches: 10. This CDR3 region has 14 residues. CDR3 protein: CASSSQGSLGGYTF. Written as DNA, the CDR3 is TGTGCCAGTAGTTCACAGGGGAGTCTCGGTGGCTACACCTTC. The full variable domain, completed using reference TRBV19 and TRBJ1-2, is DGGITQSPKYLFRKEGQNVTLSCEQNLNHDAMYWYRQDPGQGLRLIYYSQIVNDFQKGDIAEGYSVSREKKESFPLTVTSAQKNPTAFYLCASSSQGSLGGYTFGSGTRLTVV.

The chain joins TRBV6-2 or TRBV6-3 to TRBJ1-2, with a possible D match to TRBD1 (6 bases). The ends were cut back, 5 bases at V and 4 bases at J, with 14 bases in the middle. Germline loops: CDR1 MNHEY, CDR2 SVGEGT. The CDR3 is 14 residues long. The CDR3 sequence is CASSLGTRIYGYTF. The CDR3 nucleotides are TGTGCCAGCAGTCTCGGGACACGGATCTATGGCTACACCTTC.